This is a list of T cell receptor beta chains from one sample in a study of technical replicates of blood from four donors. The method was immunoSEQ multiplex PCR; TCRdb's version includes in-frame clones alone and lacks a portion of them. The table shows 55,000 to 80,000 clones, with approximately 90% occurring only once. Sequencing input: T cells isolated from PBMCs. These TCRs come from a human donor in good health. Each CDR3 is given with its conserved first and last residue. Each record gives: CDR3 protein, CDR3 DNA, J gene, D gene, clone size, V gene. D genes are given only for firm matches. A row's size may be missing; if present it is once, few, many or a size class.

CDR3: CASSWGGGLYEQYF
DNA: TGTGCCAGCAGTTGGGGGGGAGGCCTATACGAGCAGTACTTC
J: TRBJ2-7
D: TRBD2
size: .
V: TRBV28

CDR3: CASSSGSGSLYEQYF
DNA: TGTGCCAGCAGCTCCGGAAGCGGGTCTCTCTACGAGCAGTACTTC
J: TRBJ2-7
D: .
size: .
V: TRBV7-6

CDR3: CAWSVEDREGYTF
DNA: TGTGCCTGGAGTGTCGAGGACAGGGAAGGCTACACCTTC
J: TRBJ1-2
D: TRBD1
size: once
V: TRBV30

CDR3: CASSLLTRDEQYF
DNA: TGTGCCAGCAGCCTACTAACTCGGGACGAGCAGTACTTC
J: TRBJ2-7
D: .
size: .
V: TRBV7-8

CDR3: CASSVWGGGSTDTQYF
DNA: TGTGCCAGCAGCGTATGGGGGGGCGGGAGCACAGATACGCAGTATTTT
J: TRBJ2-3
D: .
size: .
V: TRBV9

CDR3: CASSLLQGAGNTIYF
DNA: TGTGCCAGCAGCCTTTTACAGGGGGCTGGAAACACCATATATTTT
J: TRBJ1-3
D: TRBD1
size: .
V: TRBV28

CDR3: CSVGAYTGELFF
DNA: TGCAGCGTTGGGGCATACACCGGGGAGCTGTTTTTT
J: TRBJ2-2
D: .
size: .
V: TRBV29-1

CDR3: CASSDWAGDYNEQFF
DNA: TGTGCCAGCAGTGACTGGGCGGGAGACTACAATGAGCAGTTCTTC
J: TRBJ2-1
D: TRBD2
size: .
V: TRBV6-4

CDR3: CASSPGLIYEQYF
DNA: TGTGCCAGCAGCCCAGGACTGATTTACGAGCAGTACTTC
J: TRBJ2-7
D: .
size: .
V: TRBV7-8

CDR3: CARNPGLAGDRTGELFF
DNA: TGTGCCAGAAACCCGGGACTAGCGGGAGATAGGACCGGGGAGCTGTTTTTT
J: TRBJ2-2
D: TRBD2
size: .
V: TRBV2

CDR3: CASSLNSDTEAFF
DNA: TGCGCCAGCAGCTTGAATTCTGACACTGAAGCTTTCTTT
J: TRBJ1-1
D: .
size: .
V: TRBV5-1

CDR3: CASSGSTAIYNEQFF
DNA: TGCGCCAGCAGTGGTTCTACAGCTATTTACAATGAGCAGTTCTTC
J: TRBJ2-1
D: .
size: .
V: TRBV10-2

CDR3: CASSLQGNNYGYTF
DNA: TGTGCCAGCAGCTTGCAGGGGAATAACTATGGCTACACCTTC
J: TRBJ1-2
D: .
size: .
V: TRBV5-4

CDR3: CASSFRGGAYEQYF
DNA: TGTGCCAGCAGCTTTCGAGGGGGGGCCTACGAGCAGTACTTC
J: TRBJ2-7
D: .
size: .
V: TRBV5-4

CDR3: CASSYRYEQYF
DNA: TGTGCCAGCAGCTATCGCTACGAGCAGTACTTC
J: TRBJ2-7
D: .
size: .
V: TRBV28

CDR3: CAWNSGGKAFF
DNA: TGTGCCTGGAATTCCGGGGGGAAAGCTTTCTTT
J: TRBJ1-1
D: .
size: .
V: TRBV30

CDR3: CASSSRQAEVEQYF
DNA: TGTGCCAGCAGCTCCCGACAGGCGGAGGTCGAGCAGTACTTC
J: TRBJ2-7
D: .
size: .
V: TRBV7-9

CDR3: CASSLAGDTYQETQYF
DNA: TGTGCCAGCAGCTTAGCGGGGGACACGTACCAAGAGACCCAGTACTTC
J: TRBJ2-5
D: .
size: .
V: TRBV7-6

CDR3: CASTESGTDNQPQHF
DNA: TGCGCCAGCACTGAATCCGGGACAGACAATCAGCCCCAGCATTTT
J: TRBJ1-5
D: TRBD1
size: .
V: TRBV5-1

CDR3: CASSQDFSVIYGYTF
DNA: TGCGCCAGCAGCCAAGATTTTTCAGTTATCTATGGCTACACCTTC
J: TRBJ1-2
D: .
size: .
V: TRBV4-1

CDR3: CASSKVGHQGNQPQHF
DNA: TGTGCCAGCAGCAAGGTAGGACATCAGGGCAATCAGCCCCAGCATTTT
J: TRBJ1-5
D: .
size: .
V: TRBV21-1

CDR3: CATSSLAGAYEQYF
DNA: TGTGCCACCAGCAGCTTAGCGGGAGCCTACGAGCAGTACTTC
J: TRBJ2-7
D: TRBD2
size: .
V: TRBV15

CDR3: CASSQDIGELAGNTIYF
DNA: TGTGCCAGCAGCCAAGACATAGGGGAACTGGCTGGAAACACCATATATTTT
J: TRBJ1-3
D: .
size: .
V: TRBV14

CDR3: CASTSGSYEQYF
DNA: TGTGCCAGCACTAGCGGGAGTTACGAGCAGTACTTC
J: TRBJ2-7
D: TRBD2
size: .
V: TRBV27

CDR3: CASSQAGEYTEAFF
DNA: TGTGCCAGCAGCCAAGCGGGAGAGTACACTGAAGCTTTCTTT
J: TRBJ1-1
D: .
size: few
V: TRBV4-2

CDR3: CASSPSTGEFIYEQYF
DNA: TGTGCCAGCAGTCCCTCCACGGGGGAGTTTATATACGAGCAGTACTTC
J: TRBJ2-7
D: .
size: .
V: TRBV27